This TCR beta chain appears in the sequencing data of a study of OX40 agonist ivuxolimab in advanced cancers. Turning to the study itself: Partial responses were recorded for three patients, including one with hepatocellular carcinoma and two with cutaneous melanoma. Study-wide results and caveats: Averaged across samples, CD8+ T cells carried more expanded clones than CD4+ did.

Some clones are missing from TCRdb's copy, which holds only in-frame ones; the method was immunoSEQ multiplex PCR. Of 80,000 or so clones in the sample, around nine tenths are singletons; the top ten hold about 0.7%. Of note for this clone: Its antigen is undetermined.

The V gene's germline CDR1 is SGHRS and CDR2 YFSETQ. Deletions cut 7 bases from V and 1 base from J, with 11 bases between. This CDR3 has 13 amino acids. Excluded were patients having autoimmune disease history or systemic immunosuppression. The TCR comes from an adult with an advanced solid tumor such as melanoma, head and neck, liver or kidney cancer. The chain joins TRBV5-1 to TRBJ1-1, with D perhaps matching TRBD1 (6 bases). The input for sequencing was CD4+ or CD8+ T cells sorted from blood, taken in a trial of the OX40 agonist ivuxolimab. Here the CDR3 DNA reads TGCGCCAGCGGGGGACACCCGAACACTGAAGCTTTCTTT. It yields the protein CASGGHPNTEAFF.